This TCR beta chain was captured in a study of T cells in Graves' hyperthyroidism and ophthalmopathy. The CDR3 regions of TCR beta were amplified from RNA transcripts. With the HTBI primer set, the TCR CDR3 went through a first round of RT-PCR. Each CDR3 protein gets one entry after TCRdb re-called the multiplex PCR reads with MiXCR. The sample carries under 400,000 distinct CDR3 sequences, 15% to 17% recorded once. The V end was cut by 4 bases, the J end by 7 bases, with 10 bases between. This CDR3 has 12 amino acids. The germline V gene encodes CDR1 ENHRY and CDR2 SYGVKD. Study-level findings and limits: The model made its ophthalmopathy prediction, and onset followed a median approximately six months later.

The table lists this clonotype with many counts. Its target is not known. Sequencing was carried out using blood. V and J are TRBV10-3 and TRBJ1-2; D perhaps matches TRBD1 (6 bases). This receptor was identified in a young woman with Graves' hyperthyroidism that later progressed to Graves' ophthalmopathy. The CDR3 DNA reads TGTGCCATCAGTGCGTCGGGGGCTGGCTACACCTTC. This gives the protein CAISASGAGYTF.